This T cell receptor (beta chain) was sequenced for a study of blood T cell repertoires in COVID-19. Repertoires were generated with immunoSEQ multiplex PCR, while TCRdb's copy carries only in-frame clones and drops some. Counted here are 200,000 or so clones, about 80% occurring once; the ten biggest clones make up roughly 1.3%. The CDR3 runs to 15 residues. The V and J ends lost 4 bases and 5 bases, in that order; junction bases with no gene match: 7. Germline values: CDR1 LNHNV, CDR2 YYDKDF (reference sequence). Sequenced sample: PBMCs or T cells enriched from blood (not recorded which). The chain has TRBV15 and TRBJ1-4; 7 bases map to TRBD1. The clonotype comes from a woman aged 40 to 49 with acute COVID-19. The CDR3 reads CATSKPTGRNEKLFF. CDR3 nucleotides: TGTGCCACCAGCAAACCGACAGGGAGGAATGAAAAACTGTTTTTT.